Listed here is a single T cell receptor (beta chain). The sample holds a few counts of this clonotype. Its specific antigen is unknown. Per-base qualities were not stored, and no clone one base away is much larger. Moderately to severely active disease, a Clinical Activity Score of at least 3, a NOSPECS grade of at least 4, and a duration under 3 months were present in ophthalmopathy patients. Patients with uncontrolled infections, other autoimmune diseases, pregnancy or lactation were excluded. Clinical symptoms, serum thyroxine and TRAb, thyroid ultrasound, and orbital computed tomography formed the basis for the diagnoses. PBMCs were isolated from approximately 10 ml of fresh peripheral blood by Ficoll-Paque density gradient centrifugation. Trizol reagent was used to extract total RNA, and RNA quality was then checked on an Agilent 2100 Bioanalyzer. This sample is part of a study of T cells in Graves' hyperthyroidism and ophthalmopathy (dated by TCRdb to 2018 to 2020). At the level of the whole study: Peripheral blood was collected at initial diagnosis, before any treatment. The 95 to 100 discovery patients were randomly divided into training and test sets at a 7:3 ratio. TCR V-J signatures able to tell the groups apart were searched for in a discovery cohort of 90 to 100 patients, of whom over 40 had Graves' ophthalmopathy and 55 to 60 had stable Graves' hyperthyroidism. The study also compared thyroid tissue and blood T-cell repertoires from over 5 Graves' hyperthyroidism patients. Once sampling was done, hyperthyroidism patients were given methimazole at a starting dose of 30 mg daily, whereas ophthalmopathy patients were given high-dose intravenous methylprednisolone. Prospective prediction of ophthalmopathy was tested in an independent validation cohort consisting of 18 hyperthyroidism patients and over 15 patients who later progressed to ophthalmopathy. According to the paper, TCR Vbeta CDR3 sequencing was carried out on over 130 peripheral blood samples, which came from more than 40 ophthalmopathy, about 75 hyperthyroidism and approximately 17 progressor patients. Points the paper makes about the study in general: Sample size was not statistically predetermined, and blinding of investigators to group allocation was not performed. Ophthalmopathy was separated from stable hyperthyroidism by a 13 V-J signature model, with approximately 85% sensitivity and approximately 81% specificity obtained in cross-validation and 80%/75% obtained in testing. Most expanded thyroid clonotypes (frequency above 0.001) were also detected in blood, a finding suggesting that blood repertoires may reflect thyroid immune responses. In validation, progression to ophthalmopathy was predicted by the model with around 71% sensitivity and approximately 78% specificity, a median of around 5.9 months before onset.

The TCR beta CDR3 regions were amplified from RNA transcripts. The TCR CDR3 was subjected to a first round of RT-PCR using the HTBI primer set and the Qiagen OneStep RT-PCR kit. Libraries were constructed in a second round of multiplex PCR, after which size selection and purification were performed. Paired-end sequencing of the libraries was performed with 100 bp reads on an Illumina HiSeq2000. The source study handled its data this way. SOAPnuke was used to process the raw data, removing reads that contained adapters or uncalled bases, had a mean Phred below 15, or lacked an exact match to the constant primer or identifier. COPE v1.2.5 was used to merge the high-quality paired reads, and each unique nucleotide sequence was defined as a clonotype. MiTCR v1.1 was used to align the clonotypes against IMGT TRBV, TRBD and TRBJ reference segments. Analysis was restricted to V-J combinations with a frequency above 0.0001, which covered about 99% of repertoires. The TCS score was defined as the ratio of F50 (clonal expansion) to E x V (chaos), calculated using BLOSUM62-based TCRdist between CDR3 peptides within each V-J. Welch's t-statistics and random forest reduced 500 to 550 V-J features to 10 to 15, which were used in a naive Bayes classifier (R e1071). Starting from the raw public reads, TCRdb applied fastp trimming at Q25, assembled clones with MiXCR and retained in-frame beta chains. One record per CDR3 amino acid sequence lists the most common genes and DNA. For this entry, the V and J calls and clone size follow TCRdb and not the study's own pipeline. This sample has more than 450,000 distinct CDR3 sequences in its table, and 20% of those were observed once. Roughly 44% of the sample rests with the top ten.

A distance of 11 bases separates the germline ends of V and J, which lose 5 bases and 0 bases respectively. There are 14 amino acids in the CDR3, from cysteine to phenylalanine inclusive. Solely the CDR3 DNA is kept, with 42 bases framed from the first base. Taken from the germline V gene (reference sequence), the CDR1 and CDR2 loops are DFQATT and SNEGSKA. The receptor was isolated from a man aged 35 to 55 with Graves' ophthalmopathy. Sample: blood. The chain was built from TRBV20-1 and TRBJ2-1; TRBD2 could be the D gene, as 6 bases match. The CDR3 reads as follows: CSAVSGGSYNEQFF. The sequenced DNA is TGCAGTGCTGTTAGCGGAGGCTCCTACAATGAGCAGTTCTTC.